The next 22 T cell receptor beta chains were all read from a single sample in a study of radiation and T cells in renal cell carcinoma. Time point reported: blood 4 weeks post-SBRT, at nephrectomy. The treatment here: 15 Gy SBRT to primary tumor, nephrectomy 4 weeks later. Sequencing used immunoSEQ multiplex PCR; TCRdb keeps in-frame clones, though not all of them. There are around 100,000 clones in the sample; roughly 84% occur only once, and 7.2% lies in the top ten. This sample comprised blood, obtained from a patient whose treatment included radiotherapy and nephrectomy. The receptor set was obtained from a man aged 60-69 years with renal cell carcinoma.

This chain uses TRBV2 with TRBJ2-1; 7 nucleotides align to TRBD1. This CDR3 comprises 16 residues. The J segment lost 2 bases and the V segment lost 6 bases, leaving 10 bases of the junction unmatched. The germline gives CDR1 SNHLY, CDR2 FYNNEI. CDR3 region: CASRSTGSIPYNEQFF. CDR3 DNA sequence: TGTGCCAGCAGGTCGACAGGGTCTATTCCCTACAATGAGCAGTTCTTC.

The chain is built from TRBV1 and TRBJ2-7. TRBV1 is designated a pseudogene. The CDR3 sequence is 14 residues long. CDR3 protein: CTSSPITLQWGQYF. The CDR3 nucleotides read TGCACCAGCAGCCCGATTACCCTCCAGTGGGGGCAGTACTTC.

The CDR3: CASSGDYGGGELFF. CDR3 nucleotides: TGTGCCAGTAGTGGGGACTATGGCGGCGGGGAGCTGTTTTTT. This chain joins TRBV19 and TRBJ2-2, with 7 bases that match TRBD2. With 5 bases clipped from V and 7 bases from J, the junction kept 7 bases outside the gene matches. Germline V CDR1 and CDR2: LNHDA, SQIVND (reference sequence). This CDR3 contains 14 residues.

The V and J genes are TRBV9 and TRBJ2-1, with 9 bases identical to TRBD2. After removal of 2 bases from V and 4 bases from J, the junction contained 4 bases not matched to a gene. Germline assignment: CDR1 SGDLS and CDR2 YYNGEE. This CDR3 is built from 15 residues. CDR3 protein: CASSVSGRTYNEQFF. In DNA, the CDR3 is TGTGCCAGCAGCGTGAGCGGGAGGACTTACAATGAGCAGTTCTTC.

V and J are TRBV4-1 and TRBJ2-3, with 10 bases fitting TRBD2. Germline trimming cut 4 bases from V and 4 bases from J; bases unmatched to any gene: 14. The CDR3 extends over 18 amino acids. CDR1 is MGHRA and CDR2 is YSYEKL in the germline V gene. The CDR3 reads CASSLLELAGTGADTQYF. CDR3 DNA: TGCGCCAGCAGCCTATTGGAACTAGCGGGAACGGGCGCAGATACGCAGTATTTT.

This clone was counted a single time. In nucleotides, the CDR3 is TGTGCCAGCAGCTTAGTTTCTGGGATGTACGGAAACACCATATATTTT. It yields the protein CASSLVSGMYGNTIYF. This chain connects TRBV7-9 to TRBJ1-3; D remains unclear. V lost 1 base and J 4 bases, leaving 14 bases between the germline ends. CDR1 and CDR2 from the germline V gene are SEHNR and FQNEAQ (reference sequence). CDR3 length: 16 residues.

The chain joins TRBV5-1 to TRBJ2-2; no clear D. CDR3 length: 16 residues. CDR1 is SGHRS and CDR2 is YFSETQ in the germline V gene. Trimming left V 4 bases short and J 6 bases short, with 19 bases between. In DNA, the CDR3 is TGCGCCAGCAGCCCCCTCTTGGGTAATCGGGCCGGGGAGCTGTTTTTT. It encodes CASSPLLGNRAGELFF. Variable domain in full (rest from reference TRBV5-1 and TRBJ2-2): KAGVTQTPRYLIKTRGQQVTLSCSPISGHRSVSWYQQTPGQGLQFLFEYFSETQRNKGNFPGRFSGRQFSNSRSEMNVSTLELGDSALYLCASSPLLGNRAGELFFGEGSRLTVL.

The genes are TRBV5-1 and TRBJ1-1; the D is unclear. Germline values: CDR1 SGHRS, CDR2 YFSETQ. Trimming took 1 base from V and 4 from J, leaving 11 bases between them. CDR3 length: 14 amino acids. The CDR3 coding sequence is TGCGCCAGCAGCTTGTTGGGTGGTAGCACTGAAGCTTTCTTT. As protein: CASSLLGGSTEAFF. Combining the CDR3 with reference TRBV5-1 and TRBJ1-1 gives the whole variable domain KAGVTQTPRYLIKTRGQQVTLSCSPISGHRSVSWYQQTPGQGLQFLFEYFSETQRNKGNFPGRFSGRQFSNSRSEMNVSTLELGDSALYLCASSLLGGSTEAFFGQGTRLTVV.

The CDR3 DNA follows: TGTGCCAGCAGCAAGCGGGAGGGCTCTTATTACGAGCAGTACTTC. Translation: CASSKREGSYYEQYF. The chain carries TRBV7-2 and TRBJ2-7, with 10 positions matching TRBD2. Germline V gene data show CDR1 as SGHTA and CDR2 as FQGNSA. The CDR3 loop spans 15 amino acids. V was clipped by 5 bases and J by 4 bases; unmatched bases: 8.

Only one count was recorded for this clone. This chain connects TRBV21-1 to TRBJ2-5; the DNA was not used to check the table's D call, TRBD2. TRBV21-1 is a pseudogene segment. The CDR3 loop spans 16 amino acids. The CDR3 is CASSKDRALREETQYF. The CDR3 DNA is TGTGCCAGCAGCAAAGACCGCGCCCTACGGGAAGAGACCCAGTACTTC.

This chain joins TRBV27 and TRBJ2-1, with a tentative D call TRBD2 (5 bases). The germline V and J ends were trimmed by 3 bases and 1 base, with 10 bases remaining between them. From germline, CDR1 is MNHEY and CDR2 SMNVEV (reference sequence). The CDR3 length is 15 residues. CDR3 sequence: CASSFSSQSYNEQFF. CDR3 sequence (DNA): TGTGCCAGCAGTTTTTCTAGCCAATCCTACAATGAGCAGTTCTTC.

This clone came up a few times. The chain's CDR3 is CASSLNRIAKNIQYF. The CDR3 bases are TGTGCCAGCAGCTTGAATCGGATAGCCAAAAACATTCAGTACTTC. This chain connects TRBV6-5 to TRBJ2-4; D remains unclear. Germline V lookup: CDR1 MNHEY, CDR2 SVGAGI. V was cut by 6 bases and J by 0 bases, with 12 bases left in between. CDR3 size: 15 residues.

The chain combines TRBV5-1 with TRBJ2-3; D might be TRBD1 or TRBD2, each matching 6 bases. V lost 4 bases and J lost 0, with 15 bases in between. The CDR3 consists of 16 residues. Germline loops: CDR1 SGHRS, CDR2 YFSETQ. This CDR3 reads CASSRILGGSTDTQYF. CDR3 DNA: TGCGCCAGCAGCAGGATCCTAGGGGGGAGCACAGATACGCAGTATTTT.

This clone has a count of ten or more. This chain joins TRBV29-1 and TRBJ1-1; 11 positions match TRBD1. The CDR3 length is 12 residues. CDR1 and CDR2 (germline): SQVTM, ANQGSEA. The junction had 2 bases not matched to a gene; V was cut back by 7 bases and J by 4 bases. CDR3 in DNA: TGCAGCGGGGGGACAGGGGGCACTGAAGCTTTCTTT. Translating it yields CSGGTGGTEAFF.

This chain links TRBV7-9 with TRBJ1-5; no firm D call. CDR3 size: 14 residues. Germline CDR1 and CDR2: SEHNR and FQNEAQ (reference sequence). V was clipped by 3 bases and J by 2 bases, with 8 bases between them. For the CDR3, the DNA is TGTGCCAGCAGCTTGTTCGGGGGCAATCAGCCCCAGCATTTT. This codes for CASSLFGGNQPQHF.

This rearrangement joins TRBV10-3 to TRBJ2-1, with D tentatively TRBD2 (6 bases). Germline CDR1 ENHRY, CDR2 SYGVKD. This CDR3 is 13 amino acids long. Trimming stripped 7 bases from V and 9 bases from J, with 16 bases between. In nucleotides, the CDR3 is TGTGCCATCACTGGAGGGCTGGAGGGTGAGCAGTTCTTC. Translation: CAITGGLEGEQFF.

The chain combines TRBV6-5 with TRBJ2-2, with D possibly matching TRBD2 (6 bases). Germline CDR1 is MNHEY and CDR2 is SVGAGI. V was clipped by 10 bases and J by 5 bases, with 20 bases between them. The CDR3 contains 15 residues. DNA of the CDR3: TGTGCCACCAAGAACGTGGGGGGTGGAACCGGGGAGCTGTTTTTT. It specifies CATKNVGGGTGELFF.

This rearrangement joins TRBV7-9 to TRBJ2-6; D not certain. The CDR3 consists of 15 residues. Germline loops: CDR1 SEHNR, CDR2 FQNEAQ (reference sequence). The V end was cut by 5 bases, the J end by 0 bases, with 8 bases between. CDR3 bases: TGTGCCAGCAGCGACCACAGCTCTGGGGCCAACGTCCTGACTTTC. Its protein product is CASSDHSSGANVLTF.

The chain employs TRBV5-1 and TRBJ2-2, with a weak D call TRBD2 (6 bases). Trimming took off 2 bases at V and 3 bases at J, with 11 bases between the two ends. Germline V gene data show CDR1 as SGHRS and CDR2 as YFSETQ. This CDR3 spans 15 amino acids. The CDR3, as DNA: TGCGCCAGCAGCTTCGGGGGTCGGGACACCGGGGAGCTGTTTTTT. Translating gives CASSFGGRDTGELFF.

The chain joins TRBV28 to TRBJ2-7; the D call may be TRBD1 or TRBD2 (5 bases each). This CDR3 comprises 15 residues. Trimming pared 5 bases from V and 0 bases from J, leaving 14 bases between. The germline V gene has CDR1 MDHEN and CDR2 SYDVKM. Here the CDR3 DNA reads TGTGCCAGCAGTCCCGGGACCTACAACTCCTACGAGCAGTACTTC. Translating it yields CASSPGTYNSYEQYF. Based on the CDR3 plus reference TRBV28 and TRBJ2-7, the full variable domain is DVKVTQSSRYLVKRTGEKVFLECVQDMDHENMFWYRQDPGLGLRLIYFSYDVKMKEKGDIPEGYSVSREKKERFSLILESASTNQTSMYLCASSPGTYNSYEQYFGPGTRLTVT.

CDR3 sequence reads: CASSLGGRRYEQYF. In nucleotides, the CDR3 is TGCGCCAGCAGCTTGGGGGGGCGGAGATACGAGCAGTACTTC. The chain carries TRBV5-1 and TRBJ2-7; TRBD1 is a possible D gene (6 bases). The ends were cut back, 0 bases at V and 4 bases at J, with 11 bases in the middle. Germline V gene data show CDR1 as SGHRS and CDR2 as YFSETQ. This CDR3 is 14 amino acids long. Filled out from reference TRBV5-1 and TRBJ2-7, the complete variable domain reads KAGVTQTPRYLIKTRGQQVTLSCSPISGHRSVSWYQQTPGQGLQFLFEYFSETQRNKGNFPGRFSGRQFSNSRSEMNVSTLELGDSALYLCASSLGGRRYEQYFGPGTRLTVT.

J is TRBJ1-5 and V is TRBV28; tentative D call: TRBD1 (6 bases). CDR1 is MDHEN, CDR2 SYDVKM, per germline. This CDR3 has 15 residues. V lost 3 bases to trimming and J lost 5 bases, with 14 bases between them. This CDR3 reads CASSLSRGDDQPQHF. The CDR3 nucleotides are TGTGCCAGCAGTTTGTCCAGGGGAGACGATCAGCCCCAGCATTTT.